The sequence of this T cell receptor beta chain was determined in a study of OX40 agonist ivuxolimab in advanced cancers. The table came from immunoSEQ multiplex PCR; TCRdb's copy has only in-frame clones and leaves some out. Here the sample spans over 65,000 clones, around 85% being singletons. A remark on this clone: The target antigen is unknown.

The V and J ends lost 4 bases and 3 bases respectively, with 11 bases between them. Germline lookup yields CDR1 SGHRS and CDR2 YFSETQ. The CDR3 runs to 13 residues. Study-level results: CD4+ T cells averaged fewer expanded clones than CD8+ T cells.

The genes are TRBV5-1 and TRBJ2-7, with a weak D call TRBD2 (5 bases). The sequence was obtained from an adult with an advanced solid tumor such as melanoma, head and neck, liver or kidney cancer. Sequences were derived from CD4+ or CD8+ T cells sorted from blood, sampled in a trial of the OX40 agonist ivuxolimab. The CDR3 DNA reads TGCGCCAGCAGCCCCGGGGAGCTCTACGAGCAGTACTTC. As protein: CASSPGELYEQYF.